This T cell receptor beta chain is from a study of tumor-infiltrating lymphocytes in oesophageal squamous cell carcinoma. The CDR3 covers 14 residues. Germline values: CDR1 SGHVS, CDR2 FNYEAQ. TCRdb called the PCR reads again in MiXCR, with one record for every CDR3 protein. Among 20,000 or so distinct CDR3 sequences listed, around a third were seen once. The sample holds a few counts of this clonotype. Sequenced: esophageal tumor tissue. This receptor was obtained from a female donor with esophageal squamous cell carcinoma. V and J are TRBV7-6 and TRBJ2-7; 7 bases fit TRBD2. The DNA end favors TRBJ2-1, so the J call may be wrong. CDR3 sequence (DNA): TGTGCCAGCAGCTCGCGGGGGAACTACAATGAGCAGTTCTTC. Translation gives CASSSRGNYNEQFF.